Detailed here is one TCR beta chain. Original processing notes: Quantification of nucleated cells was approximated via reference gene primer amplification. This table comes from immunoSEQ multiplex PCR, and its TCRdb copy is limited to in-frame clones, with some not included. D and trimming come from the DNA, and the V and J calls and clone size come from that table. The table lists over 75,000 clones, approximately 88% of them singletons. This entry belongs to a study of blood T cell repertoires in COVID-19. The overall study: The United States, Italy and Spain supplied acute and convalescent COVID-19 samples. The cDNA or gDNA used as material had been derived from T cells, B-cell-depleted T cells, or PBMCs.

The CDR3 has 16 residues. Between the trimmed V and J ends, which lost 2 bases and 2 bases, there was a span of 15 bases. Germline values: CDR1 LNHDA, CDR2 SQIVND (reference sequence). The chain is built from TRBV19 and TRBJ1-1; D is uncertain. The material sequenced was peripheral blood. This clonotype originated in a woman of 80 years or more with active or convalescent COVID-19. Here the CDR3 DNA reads TGTGCCAGTAGTATATATGTGATGAGCCCTAACACTGAAGCTTTCTTT. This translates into CASSIYVMSPNTEAFF.